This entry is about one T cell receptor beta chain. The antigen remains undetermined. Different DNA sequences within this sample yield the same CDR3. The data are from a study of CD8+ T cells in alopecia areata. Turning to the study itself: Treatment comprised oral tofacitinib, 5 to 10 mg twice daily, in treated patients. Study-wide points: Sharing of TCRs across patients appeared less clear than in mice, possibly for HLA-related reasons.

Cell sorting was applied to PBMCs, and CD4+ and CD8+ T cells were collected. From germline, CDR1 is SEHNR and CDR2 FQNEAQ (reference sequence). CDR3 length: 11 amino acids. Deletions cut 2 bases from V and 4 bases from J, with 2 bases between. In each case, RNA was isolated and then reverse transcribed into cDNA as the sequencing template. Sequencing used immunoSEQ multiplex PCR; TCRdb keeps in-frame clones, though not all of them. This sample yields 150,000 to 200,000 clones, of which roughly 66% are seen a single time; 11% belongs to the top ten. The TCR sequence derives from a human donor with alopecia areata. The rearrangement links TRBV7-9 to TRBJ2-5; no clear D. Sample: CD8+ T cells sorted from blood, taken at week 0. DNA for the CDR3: TGTGCCAGCAGCTTAACAGAGACCCAGTACTTC. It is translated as CASSLTETQYF.